The 17 T cell receptor beta chains in this list originate from one sample, sequenced in a study of cytomegalovirus exposure and HLA in healthy donors. In the PCR, 60 Vbeta and 13 Jbeta primers were used. Sequencing used immunoSEQ multiplex PCR; TCRdb keeps in-frame clones, though not all of them. The sample has 87,000 or so clones, about 76% seen once. The sequencing input was PBMCs. These receptors all stem from a woman aged 35 to 49 in good health and CMV-seronegative.

Remarks on this clone: Relative to the germline gene, one junction end is altered; a read error may explain this. The chain employs TRBV6-5 and TRBJ1-1, with D uncertain. This CDR3 has 14 residues. CDR1 MNHEY and CDR2 SVGAGI come from the germline V gene. CDR3 residues: CASSYSTRRTEAFF. CDR3 nucleotide sequence: TGTGCCAGCAGCTACTCCACTAGGCGGACTGAAGCTTTCTTT.

The V and J genes are TRBV6-6 and TRBJ2-3, with 7 positions matching TRBD1. There are 15 residues in the CDR3. V lost 6 bases and J lost 1; bases outside the gene matches: 7. Germline CDR1 reads MNHNY; CDR2 reads SVGAGI (reference sequence). The CDR3: CASSHLTGGTDTQYF. CDR3 in DNA: TGTGCCAGCAGCCACTTAACAGGGGGCACAGATACGCAGTATTTT.

This clone showed up just a few times. V gene TRBV29-1 combines with J gene TRBJ1-1; D gene ambiguous. The CDR3 is 12 amino acids. The germline V gene encodes CDR1 SQVTM and CDR2 ANQGSEA. Trimming removed 3 bases from V and 3 bases from J, with 8 bases in between. CDR3 sequence reads: CSVEREDTEAFF. The CDR3 DNA follows: TGCAGCGTTGAGAGGGAGGACACTGAAGCTTTCTTT.

J is TRBJ2-7 and V is TRBV5-1; D uncertain. Germline-derived CDR1 and CDR2 are SGHRS and YFSETQ. The V and J ends lost 3 bases and 1 base respectively, with 11 bases between them. The CDR3 contains 14 residues. The CDR3 nucleotides are TGCGCCAGCAGCTCTGTTGACACTTCCTACGAGCAGTACTTC. This codes for CASSSVDTSYEQYF.

The J gene is TRBJ1-1, the V gene TRBV6-5; 8 nucleotides match TRBD1. The CDR3 runs 14 residues. CDR1 and CDR2 (germline): MNHEY, SVGAGI. V gave up 5 bases and J gave up 6 bases; unmatched junction bases: 8. The CDR3 region is CASSKGQGMPEAFF. In DNA form, the CDR3 reads TGTGCCAGCAGTAAAGGACAGGGAATGCCTGAAGCTTTCTTT.

The J gene is TRBJ2-1, the V gene TRBV14, with a possible D match to TRBD2 (5 bases). Trimming shortened V by 4 bases and J by 4 bases, and 20 bases separated the two germline ends. Germline CDR1 is SGHDN and CDR2 is FVKESK. The CDR3 runs 17 residues. DNA for the CDR3: TGTGCCAGCAGCCTAAGACCAAGCGGACGAGGTTACAATGAGCAGTTCTTC. Translating gives CASSLRPSGRGYNEQFF.

The chain employs TRBV11-2 and TRBJ2-7; weak D call: TRBD1 (5 bases). CDR3 length equals 16 residues. V lost 7 bases to trimming and J lost 0 bases, with 19 bases between them. The germline V gene encodes CDR1 SGHAT and CDR2 FQNNGV. CDR3 bases: TGTGCCAGCAACTCACAGGCTGTGGGCTTCTCCTACGAGCAGTACTTC. This encodes CASNSQAVGFSYEQYF.

The chain has TRBV7-9 and TRBJ2-1; TRBD1 is a possible D gene (6 bases). V was trimmed by 5 bases and J by 12 bases, leaving 17 bases between them. Germline V CDR1 and CDR2: SEHNR, FQNEAQ (reference sequence). CDR3 length equals 13 residues. DNA for the CDR3: TGTGCCAGCAGCCCCCGTAGACAGGATGGGCAGTTCTTC. Translating gives CASSPRRQDGQFF.

V gene TRBV5-6 combines with J gene TRBJ1-1; 8 bases are shared with TRBD1. The CDR3 runs 13 residues. Unmatched junction bases numbered 6, after V lost 4 bases and J lost 7 bases. Per germline, CDR1 SGHDT and CDR2 YYEEEE. CDR3 sequence (DNA): TGTGCCAGCAGCCTCAGGGGGCTTGTTGAAGCTTTCTTT. This gives the protein CASSLRGLVEAFF.

This clone was seen just once. The chain combines TRBV13 with TRBJ2-2; D not resolved. The CDR3 length is 13 residues. Trimming removed 3 bases from V and 6 bases from J, with 8 bases in between. Germline V gene sequence: CDR1 PRHDT, CDR2 FYEKMQ (reference sequence). CDR3 protein: CASSFVVAGELFF. The CDR3 DNA follows: TGTGCCAGCAGCTTCGTAGTGGCCGGGGAGCTGTTTTTT.

The chain uses TRBV10-3 and TRBJ2-5, with a weak D call TRBD2 (6 bases). The DNA end is a closer match to TRBJ2-7, so the J assignment may be wrong. The V gene's germline CDR1 is ENHRY and CDR2 SYGVKD. The CDR3 covers 14 residues. The CDR3 coding sequence is TGTGCCATCAGCGGCGGGGCAAATTCCTACGAGCAGTACTTC. As protein: CAISGGANSYEQYF.

The chain links TRBV30 to TRBJ1-2, with D perhaps matching TRBD1 (5 bases). This CDR3 contains 16 residues. Deletions cut 4 bases from V and 2 bases from J, with 20 bases between. CDR1 and CDR2 (germline): GTSNPN, SVGIG (reference sequence). The CDR3 DNA reads TGTGCCTGGACAACTCTGCGGGGCACCCGAAACTATGGCTACACCTTC. Its protein is CAWTTLRGTRNYGYTF.

This chain links TRBV4-3 with TRBJ1-5; perhaps TRBD1 as D (5 bases). In germline, CDR1 is LGHNA, CDR2 YSLEER. The CDR3 extends over 15 amino acids. The V gene lost 0 bases and the J gene lost 7 bases, with 13 bases spanning the gap. The CDR3, as DNA: TGCGCCAGCAGCCAAGAGGTAGGGGTCGGACAGCCCCAGCATTTT. This codes for CASSQEVGVGQPQHF.

The chain carries TRBV4-1 and TRBJ2-7; 11 nucleotides align to TRBD2. Germline CDR1 reads MGHRA; CDR2 reads YSYEKL. The CDR3 length is 17 residues. Germline trimming cut 2 bases from V and 2 bases from J; bases unmatched to any gene: 8. The CDR3 reads CASSQNPTSGGPYEQYF. In nucleotides, the CDR3 is TGCGCCAGCAGCCAAAATCCCACTAGCGGGGGACCCTACGAGCAGTACTTC.

The chain recombines TRBV19 with TRBJ1-5; 8 nucleotides line up with TRBD1. Germline V gene lookup returns CDR1 LNHDA and CDR2 SQIVND (reference sequence). The CDR3 is 14 amino acids. The V and J ends lost 7 bases and 7 bases, in that order; junction bases with no gene match: 9. The CDR3 DNA is TGTGCCAGTACCAACGGACAGGGAGGGCAGCCCCAGCATTTT. Amino acids: CASTNGQGGQPQHF.

This chain joins TRBV4-2 and TRBJ2-5, with 7 positions matching TRBD2. The germline V gene has CDR1 LGHNA and CDR2 YNFKEQ. Germline trimming cut 4 bases from V and 4 bases from J; bases unmatched to any gene: 12. CDR3 length: 16 amino acids. The CDR3 reads CASSLAQGGSGETQYF. The CDR3 DNA follows: TGTGCCAGCAGCCTAGCCCAGGGAGGGAGCGGAGAGACCCAGTACTTC.

In nucleotides, the CDR3 is TGTGCCAGCAGTTTACCAGGTTTTTACAATGAGCAGTTCTTC. Encoded protein: CASSLPGFYNEQFF. V and J are TRBV6-1 and TRBJ2-1; D is unresolved. Germline CDR1 MNHNS, CDR2 SASEGT. V lost 5 bases and J lost 4, with 12 bases in between. The CDR3 is made up of 14 amino acids.